This T cell receptor (beta chain) was sequenced for a study of T-cell reconstitution after alpha-beta-depleted transplantation in children. In this sample, this clonotype turned up many times. The TCRbeta library was prepared with unique molecular identifiers. TCRdb fed the PCR reads into MiXCR, producing one record per CDR3 protein. The table lists more than 150,000 distinct CDR3 sequences, less than 15% of them singletons. Deletions cut 3 bases from V and 0 bases from J, with 7 bases between. CDR3 length: 14 amino acids. Germline CDR1 SGHRS, CDR2 YFSETQ. The chain has TRBV5-1 and TRBJ1-5; D uncertain. This TCR was recovered from a human donor who donated a stem cell graft to a child with acute lymphoblastic leukemia. The source was PBMCs from the stem cell graft donor, collected from the stem cell graft. The CDR3 protein is CASSYGVSNQPQHF. CDR3 in DNA: TGCGCCAGCAGCTACGGAGTTAGCAATCAGCCCCAGCATTTT.